This TCR beta chain is drawn from a study of T cell changes during pregnancy in multiple sclerosis. Sequencing was performed with immunoSEQ multiplex PCR; in TCRdb, only in-frame clones are kept and a portion is missing. The data contain 30,000 to 35,000 clones, over 75% of them singletons. The CDR3 is 15 residues long. The germline V and J ends were trimmed by 4 bases and 2 bases, with 16 bases remaining between them. The germline gives CDR1 SGHNT, CDR2 YYREEE (reference sequence). The sample here was CD8+ T cells from peripheral blood mononuclear cells, taken in the first trimester of pregnancy. The chain is built from TRBV5-4 and TRBJ2-7; D perhaps matches TRBD1 (5 bases). The origin of this receptor is a female donor with multiple sclerosis, enrolled in a pregnancy study. CDR3 amino acids: CASSLQVDSTYEQYF. Here the CDR3 DNA reads TGTGCCAGCAGCCTCCAGGTTGACAGTACCTACGAGCAGTACTTC.